The 30 T cell receptor beta chains in this list originate from one sample, sequenced in a study of PD-1 blockade in classical Hodgkin lymphoma. Profiled with immunoSEQ multiplex PCR; TCRdb holds only in-frame clones, not every one. The data hold tens of thousands of clones, with 80% observed a single time. The time point is: cycle 4 day 1 (C4D1), after 5 to 7 weeks of nivolumab. Every single patient, without exception, relapsed after autologous stem cell transplantation, and brentuximab vedotin exposure varied. The specimen was peripheral blood mononuclear cells (PBMCs), collected before the fourth cycle of nivolumab. These receptors were obtained from a human donor with classical Hodgkin lymphoma.

CDR3 amino acids: CASSQDRTEIEAFF. For the CDR3, the DNA is TGTGCCAGCAGCCAAGATCGTACAGAGATTGAAGCTTTCTTT. The V and J genes are TRBV14 and TRBJ1-1; no clear D. Germline CDR1 is SGHDN and CDR2 is FVKESK. The V end was cut by 0 bases, the J end by 7 bases, with 12 bases between. The CDR3 length is 14 residues.

This chain uses TRBV5-6 with TRBJ2-1; no clear D. The CDR3 loop spans 16 amino acids. V shed 2 bases and J shed 0 bases, with 12 bases lying between them. Germline V lookup: CDR1 SGHDT, CDR2 YYEEEE. The CDR3 reads CASSFDRLASYNEQFF. In DNA form, the CDR3 reads TGTGCCAGCAGCTTTGATAGACTTGCCTCCTACAATGAGCAGTTCTTC.

V usage is TRBV5-1 and J usage is TRBJ1-5; D call uncertain. This CDR3 comprises 15 residues. The V gene's germline CDR1 is SGHRS and CDR2 YFSETQ. V gave up 1 base and J gave up 7 bases, with 15 bases separating them. In nucleotides, the CDR3 is TGCGCCAGCAGCTTGTATGGTACCGGCGGGCAGCCCCAGCATTTT. Encoded protein: CASSLYGTGGQPQHF.

The rearrangement links TRBV4-2 to TRBJ2-1, with D maybe TRBD1 (8 bases). Between the trimmed V and J ends, which lost 4 bases and 0 bases, there was a span of 19 bases. The CDR3 runs 18 residues. CDR1 is LGHNA, CDR2 YNFKEQ, per germline. CDR3 sequence reads: CASSPLGGTGSSYNEQFF. The DNA of the CDR3 is TGTGCCAGCAGCCCTTTGGGGGGGACAGGCAGCTCCTACAATGAGCAGTTCTTC.

The chain is built from TRBV7-9 and TRBJ1-1; D gene ambiguous. V was clipped by 1 base and J by 4 bases, with 13 bases between them. Germline assignment: CDR1 SEHNR and CDR2 FQNEAQ (reference sequence). The CDR3 totals 15 residues. The CDR3 DNA sequence: TGTGCCAGCAGCTTAGTGTGGGGTGATGGCACTGAAGCTTTCTTT. Translating gives CASSLVWGDGTEAFF.

The chain uses TRBV10-3 and TRBJ1-2; 7 nucleotides agree with TRBD1. Germline-derived CDR1 and CDR2 are ENHRY and SYGVKD. The CDR3 length is 15 residues. Trimming removed 4 bases from V and 0 bases from J; junction bases left unmatched: 5. CDR3 sequence (DNA): TGTGCCATCAGTGGACAGGGTAGGCCTAACTATGGCTACACCTTC. This codes for CAISGQGRPNYGYTF.

This clone was recorded a few times. This chain links TRBV28 with TRBJ2-1; TRBD2 matches 7 bases. The germline V gene has CDR1 MDHEN and CDR2 SYDVKM. The CDR3 sequence is 16 residues long. The V segment lost 6 bases and the J segment 4 bases; nucleotides outside the gene matches: 12. The CDR3 DNA sequence: TGTGCCAGCAGGGGGAGGGAAGTGAGAGCTTACAATGAGCAGTTCTTC. Translated, it gives CASRGREVRAYNEQFF. The entire variable domain, with the rest obtained from reference TRBV28 and TRBJ2-1, is as follows: DVKVTQSSRYLVKRTGEKVFLECVQDMDHENMFWYRQDPGLGLRLIYFSYDVKMKEKGDIPEGYSVSREKKERFSLILESASTNQTSMYLCASRGREVRAYNEQFFGPGTRLTVL.

The rearrangement joins TRBV28 to TRBJ1-1, with TRBD1 identical over 8 bases. After removal of 4 bases from V and 1 base from J, the junction contained 14 bases not matched to a gene. CDR1 is MDHEN, CDR2 SYDVKM, per germline. This CDR3 contains 18 residues. The CDR3 DNA sequence: TGTGCCAGCAGTTCCGGTGCGGATCGAGGACAGGGGAACACTGAAGCTTTCTTT. It is translated as CASSSGADRGQGNTEAFF.

V gene TRBV29-1 combines with J gene TRBJ2-3, with TRBD1 matching over 10 bases. The CDR3 has 13 residues. V lost 6 bases, J lost 7 bases, and 7 bases stayed unmatched. Germline values: CDR1 SQVTM, CDR2 ANQGSEA. The CDR3 DNA reads TGCAGCGTGCCGGGACAGGGGTCATATACGCAGTATTTT. It yields the protein CSVPGQGSYTQYF.

This clone has only a few counts. The V call is TRBV9, the J call TRBJ1-6, with TRBD1 matching over 7 bases. Germline V CDR1 and CDR2: SGDLS, YYNGEE. There are 15 residues in the CDR3. Trimming at V came to 3 bases and at J to 7 bases, leaving 7 bases not matched to a gene. CDR3: CASSATGEGNSPLHF. DNA of the CDR3: TGTGCCAGCAGCGCTACAGGGGAAGGGAATTCACCCCTCCACTTT.

A remark on this clone: At one of its ends the junction is not consistent with the germline gene, which may arise from a read error. The V call is TRBV25-1, the J call TRBJ1-5, with 9 positions matching TRBD1. The CDR3 is 14 residues long. CDR1 is MGHDK and CDR2 is SYGVNS in the germline V gene. CDR3 bases: TGTGCCAGCAGTGCCACAGGGGGCAACCAGCCCCAGCATTTT. This sequence encodes CASSATGGNQPQHF.

The chain carries TRBV7-9 and TRBJ1-1; no reliable D call. CDR1 SEHNR and CDR2 FQNEAQ come from the germline V gene (reference sequence). Trimming shortened V by 5 bases and J by 6 bases, and 10 bases separated the two germline ends. CDR3 length: 12 amino acids. CDR3 DNA: TGTGCCAGCAGCGGACTTCTATCTGAAGCTTTCTTT. Amino acid sequence: CASSGLLSEAFF.

This chain joins TRBV28 and TRBJ1-1, with TRBD1 matching over 7 bases. The CDR3 length is 14 residues. V was pared by 4 bases and J by 7 bases, with 9 bases of the junction left unmatched. The germline CDR1 and CDR2 sequences are MDHEN and SYDVKM. DNA of the CDR3: TGTGCCAGCAGTTCGGGACAGCTAACAATTGAAGCTTTCTTT. Its protein product is CASSSGQLTIEAFF.

Comment on this clone: Other DNA sequences in this sample translate to the same CDR3. The chain recombines TRBV7-7 with TRBJ2-3, with 15 bases aligning to TRBD2. The germline V gene has CDR1 SSHAT and CDR2 FNYEAQ (reference sequence). V gave up 5 bases and J gave up 5 bases; unmatched junction bases: 2. The CDR3 totals 15 residues. CDR3 in DNA: TGTGCCAGCAGCCTGGGACTAGCGGGGGGAGATACGCAGTATTTT. Translation: CASSLGLAGGDTQYF.

The chain recombines TRBV5-1 with TRBJ2-3; D perhaps matches TRBD2 (6 bases). V was shortened by 0 bases and J by 0 bases, with 11 bases between the two germline ends. Germline V gene lookup returns CDR1 SGHRS and CDR2 YFSETQ. This CDR3 contains 16 residues. The CDR3 DNA sequence: TGCGCCAGCAGCTTGGGGGTAGCGGCTAGCACAGATACGCAGTATTTT. Residues: CASSLGVAASTDTQYF.

The chain links TRBV4-2 to TRBJ1-2; D may be TRBD1 (5 bases). The CDR3 totals 15 residues. Trimming shortened V by 0 bases and J by 3 bases, and 11 bases separated the two germline ends. CDR1 and CDR2 from the germline V gene are LGHNA and YNFKEQ. The chain's CDR3 is CASSQDQGEDYGYTF. The CDR3 nucleotides are TGTGCCAGCAGCCAAGATCAGGGAGAAGACTATGGCTACACCTTC.

The V call is TRBV6-1, the J call TRBJ2-4; D not certain. Trimming took off 6 bases at V and 0 bases at J, with 9 bases between the two ends. The CDR3 loop spans 14 amino acids. Germline V gene sequence: CDR1 MNHNS, CDR2 SASEGT. CDR3: CASSRPIAKNIQYF. The CDR3 nucleotides read TGTGCCAGCAGCAGGCCCATAGCCAAAAACATTCAGTACTTC.

This clone was counted only a few times. The chain joins TRBV4-3 to TRBJ2-3; 9 bases match TRBD1. Unmatched junction bases numbered 13, after V lost 4 bases and J lost 5 bases. The CDR3 totals 17 residues. The germline gives CDR1 LGHNA, CDR2 YSLEER. The CDR3 sequence: CASSRRQGVFFGDTQYF. CDR3 DNA sequence: TGCGCCAGCAGCCGCCGACAGGGGGTCTTCTTCGGAGATACGCAGTATTTT.

The chain has TRBV9 and TRBJ2-3; D may be TRBD2 (6 bases). The CDR3 is made up of 17 amino acids. In germline, CDR1 is SGDLS, CDR2 YYNGEE. V shed 7 bases and J shed 0 bases, with 21 bases lying between them. CDR3 DNA sequence: TGTGCCAGCGGGTACGGAGAGGACTACCGGAGCACAGATACGCAGTATTTT. This gives the protein CASGYGEDYRSTDTQYF.

The chain uses TRBV7-6 and TRBJ2-7, with D perhaps matching TRBD1 or TRBD2 (6 bases each). The CDR3 runs to 14 residues. Between the trimmed V and J ends, which lost 1 base and 7 bases, there was a span of 14 bases. Germline CDR1 and CDR2: SGHVS and FNYEAQ. The DNA for the CDR3 is TGTGCCAGCAGCTTAGAAGGGGGGCGAGGGGAGCAGTACTTC. Amino acids: CASSLEGGRGEQYF. The whole variable domain, filled in from reference TRBV7-6 and TRBJ2-7, reads GAGVSQSPRYKVTKRGQDVALRCDPISGHVSLYWYRQALGQGPEFLTYFNYEAQQDKSGLPNDRFSAERPEGSISTLTIQRTEQRDSAMYRCASSLEGGRGEQYFGPGTRLTVT.

On this clone itself: The sample holds other DNA sequences that translate to the same CDR3. This chain connects TRBV5-1 to TRBJ1-1; unclear D gene. The CDR3 length is 14 residues. Germline loops: CDR1 SGHRS, CDR2 YFSETQ. Trimming took 0 bases from V and 2 from J, leaving 8 bases between them. The CDR3 spells CASSLGDSNTEAFF. The CDR3 DNA follows: TGCGCCAGCAGCTTGGGGGATAGCAACACTGAAGCTTTCTTT.

V is TRBV4-2 and J is TRBJ2-1; the D gene is possibly TRBD2 (6 bases). V was clipped by 2 bases and J by 4 bases, with 12 bases between them. This CDR3 comprises 15 residues. CDR1 is LGHNA, CDR2 YNFKEQ, per germline. Here the CDR3 reads CASSQTRDFYNEQFF. CDR3 nucleotide sequence: TGTGCCAGCAGCCAAACCCGGGACTTTTACAATGAGCAGTTCTTC.

V usage is TRBV5-6 and J usage is TRBJ1-2; possible D gene TRBD1, 5 bases. The CDR3 contains 12 residues. V lost 0 bases and J 12 bases, leaving 12 bases between the germline ends. The germline gives CDR1 SGHDT, CDR2 YYEEEE. CDR3: CASSLAEGLDTF. CDR3 DNA: TGTGCCAGCAGCTTGGCGGAGGGGCTGGACACCTTC. Full variable domain (remainder filled in from reference TRBV5-6 and TRBJ1-2): DAGVTQSPTHLIKTRGQQVTLRCSPKSGHDTVSWYQQALGQGPQFIFQYYEEEERQRGNFPDRFSGHQFPNYSSELNVNALLLGDSALYLCASSLAEGLDTFGSGTRLTVV.

The genes are TRBV7-3 and TRBJ2-4; 8 bases match TRBD1. The CDR3 consists of 13 residues. V gave up 3 bases and J gave up 6 bases; unmatched junction bases: 1. Germline V gene lookup returns CDR1 SGHTA and CDR2 FQGTGA. The CDR3 DNA follows: TGTGCCAGCAGCTTGGGACAGGCAAACATTCAGTACTTC. It specifies CASSLGQANIQYF.

The V call is TRBV6-1, the J call TRBJ1-2; a possible D gene is TRBD1 (5 bases). The CDR3 totals 17 residues. V gave up 1 base and J gave up 1 base, with 16 bases separating them. Looked up from germline, CDR1 is MNHNS and CDR2 is SASEGT. CDR3 protein: CASSEGSRTHDNYGYTF. CDR3 bases: TGTGCCAGCAGTGAAGGGAGTCGGACACATGATAACTATGGCTACACCTTC.

A few counts support this clone. The chain has TRBV9 and TRBJ1-4; weak D call: TRBD1 (5 bases). Trimming removed 4 bases at V and 8 bases at J, with 12 bases between. Germline assignment: CDR1 SGDLS and CDR2 YYNGEE. The CDR3 extends over 13 amino acids. This chain's CDR3 is CASSRGGFEKLFF. The CDR3 DNA reads TGTGCCAGCAGCCGTGGGGGATTCGAAAAACTGTTTTTT.

This clone was seen a handful of times. The genes are TRBV19 and TRBJ2-1; TRBD2 agrees at 13 bases. The CDR3 contains 17 residues. The germline gives CDR1 LNHDA, CDR2 SQIVND (reference sequence). The junction had 11 bases not matched to a gene; V was cut back by 6 bases and J by 6 bases. The CDR3 here is CASRITWTSGSSNEQFF. The DNA of the CDR3 is TGTGCCAGTAGAATCACATGGACTAGCGGGAGTAGCAATGAGCAGTTCTTC.

The genes are TRBV21-1 and TRBJ1-4; the D call TRBD1 from the table was never checked on the DNA. TRBV21-1 is marked as a pseudogene. The CDR3 is 16 residues long. The CDR3 DNA follows: TGTGCCAGCAGCAAAAAGGGACAGGGTTTCTGCGAAAAACTGTTTTTT. It yields the protein CASSKKGQGFCEKLFF.

V is TRBV5-5 and J is TRBJ2-3, with a weak D call TRBD2 (5 bases). Germline lookup yields CDR1 SGHKS and CDR2 YYEKEE (reference sequence). Trimming removed 0 bases from V and 1 base from J, with 9 bases in between. The length of the CDR3 is 15 residues. The CDR3 region is CASSLAGIGTDTQYF. In DNA, the CDR3 is TGTGCCAGCAGCTTGGCGGGGATCGGCACAGATACGCAGTATTTT. The full variable domain, completed using reference TRBV5-5 and TRBJ2-3, is DAGVTQSPTHLIKTRGQQVTLRCSPISGHKSVSWYQQVLGQGPQFIFQYYEKEERGRGNFPDRFSARQFPNYSSELNVNALLLGDSALYLCASSLAGIGTDTQYFGPGTRLTVL.

The chain is built from TRBV7-9 and TRBJ2-3; no definite D call. The CDR3 runs to 12 residues. CDR1 and CDR2 (germline): SEHNR, FQNEAQ (reference sequence). V was shortened by 5 bases and J by 7 bases, with 10 bases between the two germline ends. Here the CDR3 reads CASSQVDYTQYF. The CDR3 DNA reads as TGTGCCAGCAGCCAGGTGGATTATACGCAGTATTTT.